What follows are 29 T cell receptor beta chains derived from one specimen sequenced in a study of T cell repertoires in cytomegalovirus infection. TCRdb processed the reads anew with MiXCR; each CDR3 protein has one entry. The table has 700,000 to 900,000 distinct CDR3 sequences, just under 30% seen once. These TCRs are of unknown antigen specificity. This sample comprised cultured CD8+ T cells from PBMCs, obtained from culture after CMV antigen stimulation. These receptors were taken from a human donor in good health (CMV status not recorded). Some clones in this sample may be carry-over from other donors' samples.

This clonotype showed up many times. CDR3 nucleotides: TGTGCCAGCAGCCTAACCAGCGGGTATGGGACAGGGGCGGGCAATGAGCAGTTCTTC. It specifies CASSLTSGYGTGAGNEQFF. V is TRBV7-6 and J is TRBJ2-1; 10 nucleotides line up with TRBD1. V lost 5 bases to trimming and J lost 6 bases; unmatched junction nucleotides: 19. The CDR3 extends over 19 amino acids. Germline CDR1 reads SGHVS; CDR2 reads FNYEAQ.

Turning to this clonotype: This clone may be a read error of a much larger clone one base away. V and J are TRBV12-3 or TRBV12-4 and TRBJ1-1, with 7 bases lining up with TRBD1. V shed 4 bases and J 6 bases; nucleotides not matched to a gene: 23. The CDR3 length is 19 residues. The CDR3 nucleotides are TGTGCCAGCAGTTCGGCTGGGAGGCCCCCGGGACAGAATAACGCTGAAGCTTTCTTT. Protein sequence: CASSSAGRPPGQNNAEAFF.

In this sample, this clonotype turned up a few times. V and J are TRBV12-3 or TRBV12-4 and TRBJ1-2, with D possibly matching TRBD1 (5 bases). Trimming removed 4 bases from V and 6 bases from J, with 12 bases in between. CDR3 size: 13 residues. The CDR3 loop reads CASSWRGAHGYTF. The DNA of the CDR3 is TGTGCCAGCAGTTGGAGAGGGGCTCATGGCTACACCTTC.

This clonotype was found a few times. The V call is TRBV12-3 or TRBV12-4, the J call TRBJ2-2; 7 bases fit TRBD1. The CDR3 consists of 16 residues. After removal of 4 bases from V and 6 bases from J, the junction contained 11 bases not matched to a gene. The CDR3 coding sequence is TGTGCCAGCAGTTCCCCAGACAGGGTCGGGTCCGGGGAGCTGTTTTTT. This sequence encodes CASSSPDRVGSGELFF.

The chain couples TRBV6-8 to TRBJ2-7; 7 bases match TRBD2. Losses at the gene ends were 2 bases for V and 5 bases for J; bases not matched to a gene: 3. The CDR3 consists of 13 residues. Germline V lookup: CDR1 MNHGY, CDR2 SAAAGT. The CDR3 spells CASSYAGRDEQYF. Written as DNA, the CDR3 is TGTGCCAGCAGTTACGCGGGGAGGGACGAGCAGTACTTC.

A few counts support this clonotype. The chain has TRBV6-6 and TRBJ2-3; D is unclear. V was cut by 2 bases and J by 2 bases, with 17 bases left in between. This CDR3 is 17 amino acids long. Germline CDR1 MNHNY, CDR2 SVGAGI (reference sequence). The CDR3 sequence is CASSYQNNIRATDTQYF. Here the CDR3 DNA reads TGTGCCAGCAGTTACCAAAACAACATCCGGGCCACAGATACGCAGTATTTT.

V usage is TRBV20-1 and J usage is TRBJ2-5; D gene ambiguous. The CDR3 totals 10 residues. Germline V gives CDR1 DFQATT, CDR2 SNEGSKA (reference sequence). This CDR3 reads CSVPRETQYF. Here the CDR3 DNA reads TGCAGCGTACCTCGCGAGACCCAGTACTTC.

This clonotype has only a few counts. This chain uses TRBV20-1 with TRBJ1-6; TRBD1 might be the D (5 bases). The CDR3 loop spans 17 amino acids. Germline CDR1 is DFQATT and CDR2 is SNEGSKA (reference sequence). V was trimmed by 6 bases and J by 6 bases, leaving 24 bases between them. As DNA, the CDR3 is TGCAGTGCAACTGGACTAACGACAGTCGGCAGTAATTCACCCCTCCACTTT. Amino acids: CSATGLTTVGSNSPLHF.

As for this clonotype: The conserved phenylalanine or tryptophan is not found at the CDR3 terminus, so this likely reflects a read error. The chain links TRBV7-9 to TRBJ2-3, with 7 bases fitting TRBD1. The CDR3 runs to 14 residues. With V trimmed by 1 base and J by 8 bases, 6 bases remained unmatched. Germline V gene sequence: CDR1 SEHNR, CDR2 FQNEAQ (reference sequence). CDR3 bases: TGTGCCAGCAGCTTAGTAGGGGGCCAAGGTACGCAGTATCTT. Its protein product is CASSLVGGQGTQYL.

This rearrangement joins TRBV19 to TRBJ2-7; TRBD1 aligns across 8 bases. V was clipped by 5 bases and J by 3 bases; unmatched bases: 6. CDR1 is LNHDA, CDR2 SQIVND, per germline (reference sequence). The CDR3 length is 14 residues. CDR3 sequence (DNA): TGTGCCAGTAGTGCTAAGACAGGGGTCTACGAGCAGTACTTC. As protein: CASSAKTGVYEQYF.

A few counts support this clonotype. The chain recombines TRBV6-6 with TRBJ2-1, with 10 bases that match TRBD1. The V gene's germline CDR1 is MNHNY and CDR2 SVGAGI (reference sequence). V lost 8 bases, J lost 4 bases, and 5 bases stayed unmatched. This CDR3 is built from 14 residues. CDR3 in amino acids: CASSPDRGYNEQFF. The CDR3 DNA reads as TGTGCCAGCTCCCCGGACAGGGGGTACAATGAGCAGTTCTTC.

J is TRBJ2-7 and V is TRBV5-1, with a possible D match to TRBD2 (7 bases). The germline gives CDR1 SGHRS, CDR2 YFSETQ. V lost 3 bases and J 2 bases, leaving 15 bases between the germline ends. The length of the CDR3 is 15 residues. CDR3 nucleotide sequence: TGCGCCAGCAGCTCCCAGAGGGGGGGCCCCTACGAGCAGTACTTC. Its translation: CASSSQRGGPYEQYF.

There are many counts of this clonotype. This chain links TRBV7-6 with TRBJ2-3, with a weak D call TRBD2 (7 bases). Germline assignment: CDR1 SGHVS and CDR2 FNYEAQ. This CDR3 is 14 amino acids long. V dropped 5 bases and J dropped 6 bases, with 15 bases sitting between them. This CDR3 reads CASSRGASRDTQYF. The CDR3 nucleotides are TGTGCCAGCAGCCGGGGGGCCTCCCGGGATACGCAGTATTTT.

The rearrangement links TRBV4-1 to TRBJ1-4; TRBD1 aligns across 7 bases. The germline V gene encodes CDR1 MGHRA and CDR2 YSYEKL. This CDR3 comprises 15 residues. Trimming removed 4 bases from V and 8 bases from J; junction bases left unmatched: 10. The chain's CDR3 is CASSPLRGRVEKLFF. DNA for the CDR3: TGCGCCAGCAGCCCCCTGAGGGGGCGCGTGGAAAAACTGTTTTTT.

V usage is TRBV9 and J usage is TRBJ2-5; 10 bases map to TRBD1. Trimming removed 2 bases from V and 6 bases from J; junction bases left unmatched: 4. This CDR3 is 14 amino acids long. Germline V gene sequence: CDR1 SGDLS, CDR2 YYNGEE. Here the CDR3 reads CASSVRDRGKTQYF. In DNA form, the CDR3 reads TGTGCCAGCAGCGTCCGGGACAGGGGAAAGACCCAGTACTTC.

This clonotype was counted many times. V is TRBV7-2 and J is TRBJ2-1; tentatively, D is TRBD2 (6 bases). Deletions cut 2 bases from V and 5 bases from J, with 13 bases between. The CDR3 length is 15 residues. CDR1 SGHTA and CDR2 FQGNSA come from the germline V gene. This CDR3 is CASSLSPAGNNEQFF. The CDR3 nucleotides read TGTGCCAGCAGCTTATCCCCGGCGGGGAACAATGAGCAGTTCTTC.

The chain is built from TRBV19 and TRBJ2-3, with D unclear. Germline-derived CDR1 and CDR2 are LNHDA and SQIVND (reference sequence). V was cut by 3 bases and J by 6 bases, with 16 bases left in between. CDR3 length: 15 residues. The DNA of the CDR3 is TGTGCCAGTAGTATTTCAACAGCCTTTGGGGATACGCAGTATTTT. It yields the protein CASSISTAFGDTQYF.

At least ten counts were recorded for this clonotype. This chain connects TRBV6-2 or TRBV6-3 to TRBJ2-2; 14 bases fit TRBD2. This CDR3 region has 20 residues. The V gene end was trimmed by 4 bases and the J gene end by 2 bases; junction bases not matched to a gene: 12. The germline CDR1 and CDR2 sequences are MNHEY and SVGEGT. CDR3 residues: CASSFTGTSGGLPNTGELFF. The CDR3 nucleotides read TGTGCCAGCAGTTTCACCGGGACTAGCGGGGGCCTACCCAACACCGGGGAGCTGTTTTTT.

To note about this clonotype: This may be a read error: a much more frequent sequence differs by one nucleotide. The chain links TRBV7-2 to TRBJ2-7; 8 nucleotides agree with TRBD2. The CDR3 runs to 12 residues. CDR1 SGHTA and CDR2 FQGNSA come from the germline V gene. In DNA form, the CDR3 reads TGTGCCAGCAGCCGAGCGGGGGACCGTCAGGACTTC. The encoded protein is CASSRAGDRQDF.

The genes are TRBV2 and TRBJ2-7; D is unresolved. The ends were cut back, 8 bases at V and 9 bases at J, with 17 bases in the middle. The germline CDR1 and CDR2 sequences are SNHLY and FYNNEI. CDR3 length equals 12 residues. The CDR3 is CASELGTTGQYV. In nucleotides, the CDR3 is TGTGCCAGCGAACTGGGCACCACGGGGCAGTACGTC.

This clonotype has just a few counts. The junction does not match germline at one end; this may be a read error. The rearrangement uses TRBV7-6 and TRBJ2-2; possible D gene TRBD2, 6 bases. There are 17 residues in the CDR3. CDR1 is SGHVS, CDR2 FNYEAQ, per germline. The CDR3 coding sequence is TGTGCTAGCAGTCGAGCCGGGAGCGGCATAAACACCGGGGAGCTGTTTTTT. Translating it yields CASSRAGSGINTGELFF.

V and J are TRBV10-3 and TRBJ1-4; D gene ambiguous. The V end lost 0 bases, the J end lost 0 bases, and 5 bases lay between the germline ends. CDR3 length: 15 amino acids. Germline CDR1 reads ENHRY; CDR2 reads SYGVKD. The CDR3 loop is CAISESYATNEKLFF. In DNA, the CDR3 is TGTGCCATCAGTGAGTCTTATGCAACTAATGAAAAACTGTTTTTT.

This clonotype was seen more than once but under ten times. The CDR3 region has the DNA TGTGCCAGCACTCCTGGGCTGGGGGCCTACGAGCAGTACTTC. It yields the protein CASTPGLGAYEQYF. This chain joins TRBV27 and TRBJ2-7; D may match TRBD1 or TRBD2 (5 bases each). This CDR3 is built from 14 residues. In germline, CDR1 is MNHEY, CDR2 SMNVEV (reference sequence). Trimming removed 7 bases from V and 2 bases from J, with 15 bases in between.

J is TRBJ2-7 and V is TRBV6-2 or TRBV6-3; D remains unclear. This CDR3 comprises 21 residues. Between the trimmed V and J ends, which lost 4 bases and 4 bases, there was a span of 35 bases. The V gene's germline CDR1 is MNHEY and CDR2 SVGEGT. CDR3 nucleotide sequence: TGTGCCAGCAGTTTCCCGACCCGGACGGCTTTTCGGCCCCTTGGCCTTTACGAGCAGTACTTC. Residues: CASSFPTRTAFRPLGLYEQYF.

This clonotype has more than one count but fewer than ten. V is TRBV19 and J is TRBJ2-7; D call uncertain. This CDR3 region has 15 residues. CDR1 is LNHDA, CDR2 SQIVND, per germline (reference sequence). The ends were cut back, 6 bases at V and 0 bases at J, with 15 bases in the middle. The CDR3: CASSPGWGNSYEQYF. The CDR3 nucleotides read TGTGCCAGTAGCCCGGGTTGGGGAAACTCCTACGAGCAGTACTTC.

The chain uses TRBV27 and TRBJ2-3; possibly TRBD2 for D (5 bases). Germline V gives CDR1 MNHEY, CDR2 SMNVEV (reference sequence). V lost 3 bases and J lost 5, with 15 bases in between. The CDR3 is 15 residues long. CDR3 bases: TGTGCCAGCAGTTTTTTGGGCAGCCGGGGAGATACGCAGTATTTT. The encoded protein is CASSFLGSRGDTQYF.

This clonotype was observed a handful of times. In nucleotides, the CDR3 is TGCAGTGCTAGAGATCTGGGACTAGCGGTAGCCAAAAACATTCAGTACTTC. Translation gives CSARDLGLAVAKNIQYF. J is TRBJ2-4 and V is TRBV20-1, with TRBD2 matching over 11 bases. Germline CDR1 and CDR2: DFQATT and SNEGSKA (reference sequence). V lost 0 bases, J lost 0 bases, and 4 bases stayed unmatched. This CDR3 comprises 17 residues.

This clonotype came up many times. The V and J genes are TRBV10-1 and TRBJ1-1; no firm D call. From germline, CDR1 is WNHNN and CDR2 SYGVQD (reference sequence). The V end lost 2 bases, the J end lost 6 bases, and 10 bases lay between the germline ends. The CDR3 spans 13 residues. The CDR3 here is CASSEIRTAEAFF. The CDR3 DNA is TGCGCCAGCAGTGAGATCAGGACGGCTGAAGCTTTCTTT.

A note on this clonotype: This may be a read error, as it is one base from a much larger clone. The chain has TRBV7-9 and TRBJ1-2; D is ambiguous. The germline CDR1 and CDR2 sequences are SEHNR and FQNEAQ (reference sequence). The CDR3 has 16 residues. The V end was cut by 1 base, the J end by 8 bases, with 20 bases between. The CDR3 nucleotides are TGTGCCAGCAGCTTAGTTGCCGCTTTACCGATGAGGGGCTACACCTTC. Amino acids: CASSLVAALPMRGYTF.